The rows below give T cell receptor beta chains drawn from one sample of a study of T cell changes during pregnancy in multiple sclerosis. Assay used: immunoSEQ multiplex PCR; TCRdb lists only in-frame clones, some missing. The sample holds about 61,000 clones, approximately 90% seen once. Sequencing was performed on peripheral blood, taken in the first trimester of pregnancy. All receptors come from a female donor in good health, enrolled as a control in a pregnancy study. Both conserved end residues are part of each CDR3. The D gene is left open where the match is weak. Clone size is given for some rows only: seen once, a few or many times, or a class if the clone is expanded.

D gene | clone size | J gene | V gene | CDR3 DNA | CDR3 protein
TRBD1 | NA | TRBJ1-2 | TRBV5-8 | TGTGTCATGAGAGTAGGGGACAGGGGCTACACCTTC | CVMRVGDRGYTF
TRBD1 | NA | TRBJ2-1 | TRBV25-1 | TGTGCCAGCAGAGCCGGGACAGCGAGGGATGAGCAGTTCTTC | CASRAGTARDEQFF
TRBD1 | NA | TRBJ1-5 | TRBV6-5 | TGTGCCAGCAGCCCGAGACGAGACAGGGATCAGCCCCAGCATTTT | CASSPRRDRDQPQHF
NA | NA | TRBJ1-1 | TRBV6-5 | TGTGCCAGCAGTTACGCCAGGGGTTTCGGCACTGAAGCTTTCTTT | CASSYARGFGTEAFF
NA | NA | TRBJ2-7 | TRBV7-6 | TGTGCCAGCAGCCAGGGACTTGATACCGAGCAGTACTTC | CASSQGLDTEQYF
NA | NA | TRBJ1-5 | TRBV7-8 | TGTGCCAGCAGCTTAGCCACTACAGGGTTACGACAGCCCCAGCATTTT | CASSLATTGLRQPQHF
NA | NA | TRBJ2-3 | TRBV5-8 | TGTGCCAGACCGCAGGGAAGGGGAACAGATACGCAGTATTTT | CARPQGRGTDTQYF
NA | NA | TRBJ2-1 | TRBV2 | TGTGCCAGCAGTGAAGACAGCTACAATGAGCAGTTCTTC | CASSEDSYNEQFF
NA | NA | TRBJ2-7 | TRBV6-5 | TGTGCCAGCAGTTACCTGAACAGTCCTCGCTCCTACGAGCAGTACTTC | CASSYLNSPRSYEQYF
TRBD1 | NA | TRBJ1-1 | TRBV5-6 | TGTGCCAGCAGCCTCGCAGGGGGTAGAGTCACTGAAGCTTTCTTT | CASSLAGGRVTEAFF
NA | NA | TRBJ2-7 | TRBV11-2 | TGTGCCAGCAGCAAGACACGATACGAGCAGTACTTC | CASSKTRYEQYF
NA | NA | TRBJ2-2 | TRBV7-3 | TGTGCCAGCAGCCGACTGGGAGGCGGGGAGCTGTTTTTT | CASSRLGGGELFF
NA | NA | TRBJ1-2 | TRBV19 | TGTGCCGCGTCGCTAGGGAGGGAATATGGCTACACCTTC | CAASLGREYGYTF
TRBD1 | NA | TRBJ1-2 | TRBV19 | TGTGCCAGTACTATATACGGGACAGGTCCCTATGGCTACACCTTC | CASTIYGTGPYGYTF
TRBD1 | NA | TRBJ2-1 | TRBV15 | TGTGCCACCAGCGGAACCGGGACAGGGCATGTCAATGAGCAGTTCTTC | CATSGTGTGHVNEQFF
NA | NA | TRBJ1-2 | TRBV25-1 | TGTGCCAGCAGTGGCAGGGCAAATTCTAACTATGGCTACACCTTC | CASSGRANSNYGYTF
NA | NA | TRBJ2-3 | TRBV29-1 | TGCAGCGCCCTAGGGGGGGCAGTGAAAGATACGCAGTATTTT | CSALGGAVKDTQYF
NA | NA | TRBJ1-2 | TRBV5-1 | TGCGCCAGCAGCTTAACACAGAACTATGGCTACACCTTC | CASSLTQNYGYTF
NA | NA | TRBJ1-5 | TRBV6-5 | TGTGCCAGCAGTTACTCACAGGCCAATCAGCCCCAGCATTTT | CASSYSQANQPQHF
NA | NA | TRBJ1-4 | TRBV7-2 | TGTGCCAGCAGCTTAGTTTTGATAGGGGATAATGAAAAACTGTTTTTT | CASSLVLIGDNEKLFF
NA | once | TRBJ1-5 | TRBV7-8 | TGTGCCAGCAGCTTAATGGCAAATAGCAATCAGCCCCAGCATTTT | CASSLMANSNQPQHF
NA | NA | TRBJ1-1 | TRBV27 | TGTGCCAGCAGGAAAACAGGGACCACTGAAGCTTTCTTT | CASRKTGTTEAFF
NA | NA | TRBJ2-1 | TRBV19 | TGTGCCAGTAGTATTCGGAATGAGCAGTTCTTC | CASSIRNEQFF
TRBD1 | NA | TRBJ2-7 | TRBV11-3 | TGTGCCAGCAGCTTAGGAGCCGGGACAGGGGCCTACGAGCAGTACTTC | CASSLGAGTGAYEQYF
TRBD2 | NA | TRBJ2-1 | TRBV5-1 | TGCGCCAGCAGCTTGGATAGCGGGGCCTACAATGAGCAGTTCTTC | CASSLDSGAYNEQFF
NA | NA | TRBJ2-5 | TRBV30 | TGTGCCTGGGGGGGGAGTTATTATACCCAAGAGACCCAGTACTTC | CAWGGSYYTQETQYF
NA | NA | TRBJ1-1 | TRBV27 | TGTGCCAGCAGTTTGGGGGGGCTAAACACTGAAGCTTTCTTT | CASSLGGLNTEAFF
NA | NA | TRBJ1-2 | TRBV2 | TGTGCCAGCACCGGACAGGGCTACACCTTC | CASTGQGYTF
TRBD1 | NA | TRBJ1-3 | TRBV19 | TGTGCCAGTAGTACCCGACAGGGTATCAACACCATATATTTT | CASSTRQGINTIYF
TRBD1 | NA | TRBJ1-1 | TRBV6-4 | TGTGCCAGCCGGGACAGTAAGAACACTGAAGCTTTCTTT | CASRDSKNTEAFF
TRBD2 | NA | TRBJ2-5 | TRBV4-1 | TGCGCCAGCAGCCAAGAACGAGCGGGGGGGCGAGAGACCCAGTACTTC | CASSQERAGGRETQYF
TRBD2 | NA | TRBJ2-2 | TRBV6-6 | TGTGCCAGCAGTCCACCTAGCGGGGGGACCGGGGAGCTGTTTTTT | CASSPPSGGTGELFF
NA | NA | TRBJ1-6 | TRBV10-3 | TGTGCCAGGAGCGACCCTTCACCCCTCCACTTT | CARSDPSPLHF
TRBD1 | NA | TRBJ2-4 | TRBV15 | TGTGCCACCAGCAGAGATAGAGGGACAGACAAAAACATTCAGTACTTC | CATSRDRGTDKNIQYF
TRBD1 | NA | TRBJ1-4 | TRBV9 | TGTGCCAGCAGCGTGGGACAGGGAAATGAAAAACTGTTTTTT | CASSVGQGNEKLFF
NA | NA | TRBJ1-2 | TRBV7-2 | TGTGCCAGCAGCTCCGACCCGGGTTACTATGGCTACACCTTC | CASSSDPGYYGYTF
NA | NA | TRBJ1-5 | TRBV7-2 | TGTGCCAGCAGCTTAGCAGGGGAACTCGATGATTATAGCAATCAGCCCCAGCATTTT | CASSLAGELDDYSNQPQHF
NA | NA | TRBJ2-4 | TRBV5-6 | TGTGCCAGCAGCTTGGGACAGCGACTAGCCAAAAACATTCAGTACTTC | CASSLGQRLAKNIQYF
NA | once | TRBJ1-2 | TRBV2 | TGTGCCAGCATCATCTATCAGTCAGGGATGGGTGATGGCTACACCTTC | CASIIYQSGMGDGYTF
TRBD1 | NA | TRBJ1-2 | TRBV4-1 | TGCGCCAGCAGCCTCGGACAGGGATCTAACTATGGCTACACCTTC | CASSLGQGSNYGYTF